The sample holds one count of the clone carrying this T cell receptor (beta chain). The target antigen is unknown. The sample is drawn from a study of somatic mutations in cytotoxic T cells in rheumatoid arthritis. This CDR3 has 15 amino acids. Trimming left V 3 bases short and J 4 bases short, with 16 bases between. Germline CDR1 LGHNA, CDR2 YSLEER. General study points: Exceedance of 20% of CD8+ cells by the largest CD8+ clone occurred in 8 of 65 patients. The study found no significant difference in CD8+ T-cell clonality between rheumatoid arthritis patients and age-matched healthy controls.

CD4+ cells and CD8+ cells were each obtained through positive magnetic bead selection, and their purity was assessed by flow cytometry. Sequenced by immunoSEQ multiplex PCR; TCRdb stores in-frame clones only, minus some. The sample has around 20,000 clones; over 75% are singletons. The chain recombines TRBV4-3 with TRBJ2-7; D perhaps matches TRBD2 (6 bases). This TCR was sampled from a man younger than 30 with rheumatoid arthritis. The sample was CD8+ T cells sorted from blood. CDR3 in DNA: TGCGCCAGCAGCCATGACGGTGCGGGGTTTTACGAGCAGTACTTC. Protein: CASSHDGAGFYEQYF.